This T cell receptor (beta chain) was observed in a study of tissue T cells after allogeneic stem cell transplantation. Findings and limits, study-wide: Sampling depth was limited, and the cohort was small and clinically varied. Few T cell clones were shared across patients, but motif clusters showed tissue-specific shared signatures. Anatomically similar tissues had similar TCR repertoires within each patient.

Profiling relied on immunoSEQ multiplex PCR, and the TCRdb table lists in-frame clones only, not all of them. The sample lists approximately 8,500 clones, less than 55% occurring once. Turning to this clone: The antigen is unknown. Germline and genes: mouse. The sequence runs out 1 residue before the end of the CDR3; the remainder is reconstructed from the germline J gene.

The germline V gene encodes CDR1 NNHNN and CDR2 SYGAGS (reference sequence). The CDR3 is 10 residues long. The V end lost 7 bases, the J end lost 9 bases, and 8 bases lay between the germline ends. The time point is: mouse harvest day 7 after allogeneic transplant. Tail vein injection delivered 10^7 T-cell-depleted bone marrow cells and 10^6 splenic CD5+ T cells. B6 (H2b) cells into BALB/c (H2d) mice; tissues taken at day 7 or 14. Sequences were obtained from skin. This TCR came from a female BALB/c mouse given C57BL/6 T cells with graft-versus-host disease after an allogeneic hematopoietic cell transplant. The genes are TRBV13-2 and TRBJ1-5; D not resolved. The CDR3 DNA, read in part, is TGTGCCAGCAATCTCCTGGCTCCGCTT. Translation gives CASNLLAPL. The full CDR3 sequence reads CASNLLAPLF.